This TCR beta chain was identified in a study of post-analysis software for immune sequencing data (dated by TCRdb to 2014 to 2015). About the investigation overall: The recorded disease courses included relapsing-remitting, secondary progressive and progressive-relapsing multiple sclerosis, and some patients had no subtype annotation. The patient repertoires were compared against 11 previously published healthy control repertoires obtained from donors aged roughly 6 to 26 years. A subset of samples was prepared in parallel using single-end sample barcoding, then pooled and co-amplified after Illumina adapter ligation. Overall results and qualifications from the work: Strong co-clustering of samples prepared in the same batch was shown by direct clustering with F measure, prompting a batch-effect correction. Significantly higher frequencies in patients than in controls were found for five TRBV segments, including TRBV5-6, TRBV5-1 and TRBV20-1. Significantly lower normalized Chao1 diversity was found in multiple sclerosis patients than in controls, suggesting substantial peripheral T-cell clonal expansion. The multiple sclerosis patient group was slightly younger than the control group.

Reading from cysteine to phenylalanine, the CDR3 counts 18 amino acids. The CDR3 DNA has 54 bases and is translated from base 1. CDR1 is given as MNHEY and CDR2 as SVGEGT, both from the germline V gene. To demonstrate the VDJtools post-analysis software, the study profiled TCR beta repertoires from the peripheral blood of about 13 young patients with multiple sclerosis. The patients with multiple sclerosis were children and adolescents between roughly 6 and 15 years of age. Receptors were amplified or captured by PCR. These reads were obtained on an Illumina HiSeq 2500. To reduce PCR and sequencing biases, unique molecular identifiers were incorporated into the TCR beta cDNA libraries. Per 1 to 10 million input T cells, some 500,000 cDNA molecules were obtained, such that each molecule approximated one T cell. Patient libraries were prepared and sequenced with the same protocol used for the earlier healthy control dataset. Within a given batch, samples were prepared together, multiplexed and sequenced on the same HiSeq lane. Regarding the original processing steps: Raw barcoded reads were processed with MIGEC, and single-read molecular identifier groups were discarded before consensus assembly and CDR3 extraction. VDJtools was used for post-analysis of the clonotype tables, and diversity was normalized by down-sampling every dataset to the size of the smallest sample. To correct batch-related cross-sample contamination, repertoire overlap clustering matched CDR3 amino acid sequences but not nucleotide sequences. The raw public data were reprocessed by TCRdb itself: fastp quality trimming at Q25, MiXCR clonotype calling, in-frame beta chains only. One record per CDR3 amino acid sequence lists the most common genes and DNA. The authors' filters were not applied to this entry. The sample table contains roughly 600,000 distinct CDR3 sequences; only one count was recorded for about 44% of them. Of the sample, about 1.5% falls within the top ten clones.

This clonotype is a singleton in its sample. Its antigen is not yet known. No clone much larger than this one lies a single base away; base qualities are absent. Material: blood. The rearranged segments are TRBV6-2 or TRBV6-3 and TRBJ2-5; 9 junctional bases match TRBD2. The J call is doubtful: the DNA matches TRBJ2-7 better. The TCR sequence derives from a girl aged 10 to 17 with multiple sclerosis. The nucleotide sequence is given as TGTGCCAGCAGTTACTCGACACCCGGGACTAGCCTTGTTTACGAGCAGTACTTC. Its coded protein is CASSYSTPGTSLVYEQYF.